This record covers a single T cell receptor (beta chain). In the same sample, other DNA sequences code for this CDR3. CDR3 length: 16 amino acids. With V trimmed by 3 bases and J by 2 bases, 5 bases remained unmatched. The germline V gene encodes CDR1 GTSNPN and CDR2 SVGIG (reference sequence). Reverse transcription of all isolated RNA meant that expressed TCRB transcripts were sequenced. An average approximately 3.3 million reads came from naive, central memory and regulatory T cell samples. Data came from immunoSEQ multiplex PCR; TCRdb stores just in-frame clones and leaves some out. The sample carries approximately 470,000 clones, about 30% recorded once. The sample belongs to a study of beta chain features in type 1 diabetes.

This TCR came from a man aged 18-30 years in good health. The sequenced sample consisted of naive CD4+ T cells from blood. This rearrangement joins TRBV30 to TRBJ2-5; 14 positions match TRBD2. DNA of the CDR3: TGTGCCTGGAGCGAAGGACTAGCGGGAGGACAAGAGACCCAGTACTTC. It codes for CAWSEGLAGGQETQYF. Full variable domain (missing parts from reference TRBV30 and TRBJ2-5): SQTIHQWPATLVQPVGSPLSLECTVEGTSNPNLYWYRQAAGRGLQLLFYSVGIGQISSEVPQNLSASRPQDRQFILSSKKLLLSDSGFYLCAWSEGLAGGQETQYFGPGTRLLVL.